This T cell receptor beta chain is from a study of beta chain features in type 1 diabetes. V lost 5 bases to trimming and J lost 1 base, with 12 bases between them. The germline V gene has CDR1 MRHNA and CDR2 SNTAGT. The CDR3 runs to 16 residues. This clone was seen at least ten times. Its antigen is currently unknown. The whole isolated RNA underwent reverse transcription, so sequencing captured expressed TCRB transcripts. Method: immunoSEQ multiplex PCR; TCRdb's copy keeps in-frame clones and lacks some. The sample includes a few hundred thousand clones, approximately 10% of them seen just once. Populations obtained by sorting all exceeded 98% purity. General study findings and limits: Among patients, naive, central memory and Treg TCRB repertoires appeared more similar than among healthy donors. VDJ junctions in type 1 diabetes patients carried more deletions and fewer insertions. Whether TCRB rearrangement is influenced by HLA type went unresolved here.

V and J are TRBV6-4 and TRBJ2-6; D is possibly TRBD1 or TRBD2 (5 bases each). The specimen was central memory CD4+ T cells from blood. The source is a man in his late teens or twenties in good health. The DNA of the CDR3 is TGTGCCAGCAGTCCCGGTTGGGGGTCTGGGGCCAACGTCCTGACTTTC. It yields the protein CASSPGWGSGANVLTF.